This T cell receptor (beta chain) came from a study of CD8 T cells in ankylosing spondylitis. This clonotype appeared many times. What it recognizes is unknown. The CDR3 has 12 amino acids. The germline gives CDR1 DFQATT, CDR2 SNEGSKA (reference sequence). Trimming cost V 7 bases and J 0 bases; bases outside gene matches: 1. Preparation of TCR beta libraries was done by quantitative 5'-RACE with molecular barcodes. Each CDR3 protein is one row after TCRdb ran MiXCR on the 5' RACE reads. The sample has 750,000 to 850,000 distinct CDR3 sequences; around 11% are singletons. Overall study findings and caveats: Reactive arthritis synovial fluid and blood previously showed some of these motif variants. What seemed typical of ankylosing spondylitis blood was a TCR beta motif built from roughly eight highly homologous variants.

The chain has TRBV20-1 and TRBJ2-3, with TRBD2 identical over 7 bases. The sequencing input was blood, either unsorted or a sorted T cell fraction (not recorded which). This clonotype was obtained from a male donor with ankylosing spondylitis. The chain's CDR3 is CSGRGSTDTQYF. The CDR3 DNA sequence: TGCAGTGGGCGGGGGAGCACAGATACGCAGTATTTT.